Shown below are 17 T cell receptor beta chains from a single sample sequenced in a study of blood T cells in healthy people across ages. For the second PCR, which ran for about 6 to 12 cycles, a sample-barcoded 5' primer and a J-beta primer mix were used. TCRdb processed the 5' RACE reads anew with MiXCR; each CDR3 protein has one entry. The profile shows some 790,000 distinct CDR3 sequences, around 30% of them singletons. Source material: blood. The receptors here all came from an elderly woman in good health.

This clonotype showed up many times. V and J are TRBV25-1 and TRBJ2-1; 8 bases align to TRBD2. CDR1 and CDR2 (germline): MGHDK, SYGVNS. The CDR3 length is 15 residues. The ends lost 6 bases at V and 4 bases at J; junction bases unmatched: 8. The CDR3 DNA reads as TGTGCCAGCAGCCCGGGGGGGGGCCTGTACAATGAGCAGTTCTTC. Its protein product is CASSPGGGLYNEQFF.

This clonotype was detected many times. The V call is TRBV7-2, the J call TRBJ2-1; D unresolved. Germline CDR1 reads SGHTA; CDR2 reads FQGNSA. The CDR3 loop spans 14 amino acids. Deletions cut 0 bases from V and 10 bases from J, with 13 bases between. CDR3 DNA: TGTGCCAGCAGCTTAGCCCCGGTCCCTCGGGAGCAGTTCTTC. It translates to CASSLAPVPREQFF.

This clonotype was picked up many times. The chain employs TRBV6-2 or TRBV6-3 and TRBJ2-7; 8 bases are shared with TRBD1. V was pared by 6 bases and J by 2 bases, with 6 bases of the junction left unmatched. CDR1 and CDR2 (germline): MNHEY, SVGEGT. This CDR3 spans 14 amino acids. DNA for the CDR3: TGTGCCAGCAGGCCCTCGGACAGGGCCTACGAGCAGTACTTC. The encoded protein is CASRPSDRAYEQYF.

This clonotype was observed many times. The V and J genes are TRBV20-1 and TRBJ2-1, with no clear D. Trimming took off 7 bases at V and 0 bases at J, with 10 bases between the two ends. The CDR3 contains 13 residues. Looked up from germline, CDR1 is DFQATT and CDR2 is SNEGSKA (reference sequence). The CDR3: CSVPNFSYNEQFF. For the CDR3, the DNA is TGCAGTGTCCCGAACTTCTCCTACAATGAGCAGTTCTTC.

This clonotype was recorded many times. This chain's CDR3 is CASSLRGHVDGRGNEQFF. As DNA, the CDR3 is TGTGCCAGCAGCTTACGGGGCCATGTCGACGGTCGGGGCAATGAGCAGTTCTTC. The genes are TRBV7-8 and TRBJ2-1; D assignment may be TRBD1 or TRBD2 (5 bases each). The CDR3 is made up of 18 amino acids. CDR1 SGHVS and CDR2 FQNEAQ come from the germline V gene. The V end lost 2 bases, the J end lost 6 bases, and 23 bases lay between the germline ends.

This clonotype was recorded many times. The gene calls are TRBV28 and TRBJ2-7, with D perhaps assigned TRBD1 or TRBD2 (5 bases each). Germline V gives CDR1 MDHEN, CDR2 SYDVKM. Between the trimmed V and J ends, which lost 6 bases and 0 bases, there was a span of 27 bases. The CDR3 is 19 amino acids. This CDR3 reads CASRRLRGDSRKNSYEQYF. CDR3 bases: TGTGCCAGCAGACGACTGAGGGGCGACTCCCGAAAGAACTCCTACGAGCAGTACTTC.

This clonotype has more than one count but fewer than ten. Here the CDR3 reads CASSVAGSGSGELFF. Written as DNA, the CDR3 is TGTGCCAGCAGCGTAGCCGGGTCAGGATCCGGGGAGCTGTTTTTT. V is TRBV9 and J is TRBJ2-2; no firm D call. Trimming cost V 0 bases and J 6 bases, with 12 bases left between them. CDR1 SGDLS and CDR2 YYNGEE come from the germline V gene. This CDR3 has 15 amino acids. Based on the CDR3 plus reference TRBV9 and TRBJ2-2, the full variable domain is DSGVTQTPKHLITATGQRVTLRCSPRSGDLSVYWYQQSLDQGLQFLIQYYNGEERAKGNILERFSAQQFPDLHSELNLSSLELGDSALYFCASSVAGSGSGELFFGEGSRLTVL.

Note on this clonotype: A much larger clone differs from this one at a single base, so this may be a read error. V is TRBV10-1 and J is TRBJ2-7, with 8 bases aligning to TRBD1. V shed 2 bases, J shed 7 bases, and the junction held 13 bases outside the gene matches. The CDR3 contains 16 residues. CDR1 is WNHNN and CDR2 is SYGVQD in the germline V gene (reference sequence). The CDR3 spells CASSETRQGSYNEQYF. CDR3 DNA sequence: TGCGCCAGCAGTGAGACGCGACAGGGGTCCTACAATGAGCAGTACTTC.

The rearrangement uses TRBV5-1 and TRBJ2-3; 7 bases map to TRBD1. The ends lost 4 bases at V and 3 bases at J; junction bases unmatched: 5. The germline V gene has CDR1 SGHRS and CDR2 YFSETQ. CDR3 size: 14 residues. The CDR3 DNA follows: TGCGCCAGCAGCGGGTACAGGGGAACAGATACGCAGTATTTT. It specifies CASSGYRGTDTQYF.

This clonotype has ten or more counts. This chain uses TRBV12-3 or TRBV12-4 with TRBJ1-2; D is unresolved. Trimming stripped 3 bases from V and 6 bases from J, with 14 bases between. The CDR3 consists of 14 residues. DNA of the CDR3: TGTGCCAGCAGTTTTTCGGGTGTAGGTCATGGCTACACCTTC. Translated, it gives CASSFSGVGHGYTF.

The chain recombines TRBV5-1 with TRBJ1-1, with a possible D match to TRBD1 (6 bases). Germline assignment: CDR1 SGHRS and CDR2 YFSETQ. Trimming took 4 bases from V and 4 from J, leaving 20 bases between them. The CDR3 consists of 16 residues. The CDR3 nucleotides are TGCGCCAGCAGCCTCGGGGGGGCCCTAAGTGGCACTGAAGCTTTCTTT. This sequence encodes CASSLGGALSGTEAFF.

On this clonotype: A read error may be the cause here, since a much bigger clone is one base away. The rearrangement joins TRBV7-8 to TRBJ2-1, with 7 positions matching TRBD2. This CDR3 comprises 14 residues. Looked up from germline, CDR1 is SGHVS and CDR2 is FQNEAQ. The CDR3 region is CAGSLMGGSSNSFF. The CDR3 DNA sequence: TGTGCCGGCAGCTTAATGGGGGGGTCGAGCAATTCGTTCTTC. The full variable domain, rest sourced from reference TRBV7-8 and TRBJ2-1, is GAGVSQSPRYKVAKRGQDVALRCDPISGHVSLFWYQQALGQGPEFLTYFQNEAQLDKSGLPSDRFFAERPEGSVSTLKIQRTQQEDSAVYLCAGSLMGGSSNSFFGPGTRLTVL.

This clonotype showed up many times. This rearrangement joins TRBV18 to TRBJ2-5; D may match TRBD1 or TRBD2 (5 bases each). V dropped 2 bases and J dropped 5 bases, with 15 bases sitting between them. Germline CDR1 KGHSH, CDR2 LQKENI. CDR3 length: 15 amino acids. CDR3 sequence reads: CASSPTGRAVETQYF. The CDR3 DNA reads TGTGCCAGCTCACCAACAGGCAGAGCGGTGGAGACCCAGTACTTC.

Concerning this clonotype: This could be a read error, since a much larger clone is one nucleotide away. V gene TRBV3-2 combines with J gene TRBJ2-1; whether TRBD2, the table's D call, matches the DNA was not checked. TRBV3-2 is an annotated pseudogene. CDR3 size: 17 residues. Here the CDR3 reads CASSRWTSGGHLNEQFF. The DNA of the CDR3 is TGTGCCAGCAGCCGTTGGACTAGCGGGGGGCATCTCAATGAGCAGTTCTTC.

The chain employs TRBV18 and TRBJ2-5; the D is unclear. Germline V CDR1 and CDR2: KGHSH, LQKENI. The CDR3 runs to 13 residues. The germline V and J ends were trimmed by 4 bases and 4 bases, with 10 bases remaining between them. The CDR3 loop is CASSRHWGETQYF. For the CDR3, the DNA is TGTGCCAGCTCACGACACTGGGGAGAGACCCAGTACTTC.

J is TRBJ2-5 and V is TRBV5-4, with 9 bases aligning to TRBD2. Germline V gives CDR1 SGHNT, CDR2 YYREEE (reference sequence). This CDR3 is 19 amino acids long. Unmatched junction bases numbered 17, after V lost 0 bases and J lost 5 bases. The CDR3 sequence: CASSLGRWRGGPGQETQYF. The CDR3 nucleotides are TGTGCCAGCAGCTTGGGCAGGTGGCGGGGGGGCCCCGGTCAGGAGACCCAGTACTTC.

The CDR3 spells CASSPPGQKTDTQYF. The CDR3 DNA is TGTGCCAGCTCACCACCGGGACAGAAAACAGATACGCAGTATTTT. V is TRBV18 and J is TRBJ2-3; 7 bases are a match to TRBD1. Germline CDR1 is KGHSH and CDR2 is LQKENI. V was clipped by 0 bases and J by 3 bases; unmatched bases: 3. CDR3 length: 15 amino acids.